The 25 T cell receptor beta chains below come from one sample, sequenced in a study of cytomegalovirus exposure and HLA in healthy donors. Use of 60 Vbeta and 13 Jbeta primers characterized the PCR. Clones were read by immunoSEQ multiplex PCR, and TCRdb kept only the in-frame ones, dropping some. Of fewer than 55,000 clones in the sample, 55% to 80% were seen once. Sequenced material: PBMCs. The receptors stem from a woman between 45 and 65 years old in good health and CMV-seropositive.

CDR3 in DNA: TGTGCCAGCAGCTTTATGATCAGCTCTGGAAACACCATATATTTT. Amino acid sequence: CASSFMISSGNTIYF. The chain combines TRBV11-2 with TRBJ1-3; no firm D call. CDR1 is SGHAT and CDR2 is FQNNGV in the germline V gene. With 3 bases removed from V and 0 bases from J, the gap between germline ends came to 9 bases. The CDR3 runs 15 residues.

This chain links TRBV15 with TRBJ2-2; D may be TRBD2 (5 bases). V gave up 5 bases and J gave up 4 bases, with 14 bases separating them. Germline CDR1 is LNHNV and CDR2 is YYDKDF (reference sequence). The CDR3 consists of 15 residues. The CDR3 loop is CATSGRLYSTGELFF. The CDR3 DNA sequence: TGTGCCACCAGCGGGCGACTATATAGCACCGGGGAGCTGTTTTTT.

This chain uses TRBV7-2 with TRBJ2-7; no reliable D call. Germline CDR1 is SGHTA and CDR2 is FQGNSA. The V end lost 5 bases, the J end lost 4 bases, and 6 bases lay between the germline ends. The CDR3 runs to 11 residues. As DNA, the CDR3 is TGTGCCAGCAGCCTTTTGTACGAGCAGTACTTC. Translating gives CASSLLYEQYF.

The table lists this clone with a few counts. The chain couples TRBV6-6 to TRBJ1-1, with 10 bases lining up with TRBD1. The length of the CDR3 is 16 residues. The trim removed 7 bases at V and 2 bases at J, leaving 10 bases unmatched. Germline V CDR1 and CDR2: MNHNY, SVGAGI (reference sequence). The CDR3 loop reads CASTFTETGGNTEAFF. In DNA, the CDR3 is TGTGCCAGCACCTTTACAGAGACAGGGGGCAACACTGAAGCTTTCTTT.

The rearrangement uses TRBV4-3 and TRBJ1-6, with TRBD1 matching 7 bases. CDR1 and CDR2 from the germline V gene are LGHNA and YSLEER. The V and J ends lost 5 bases and 3 bases, in that order; junction bases with no gene match: 7. This CDR3 has 16 amino acids. The CDR3 loop reads CASSFRTGNYNSPLHF. The CDR3 bases are TGCGCCAGCAGCTTCCGGACAGGAAACTATAATTCACCCCTCCACTTT.

This rearrangement joins TRBV18 to TRBJ2-5; D is possibly TRBD1 (5 bases). Trimming took 2 bases from V and 2 from J, leaving 9 bases between them. The CDR3 length is 14 residues. Looked up from germline, CDR1 is KGHSH and CDR2 is LQKENI. CDR3: CASSPGAAQETQYF. CDR3 DNA sequence: TGTGCCAGCTCACCAGGGGCGGCACAAGAGACCCAGTACTTC. Based on the CDR3 plus reference TRBV18 and TRBJ2-5, the full variable domain is NAGVMQNPRHLVRRRGQEARLRCSPMKGHSHVYWYRQLPEEGLKFMVYLQKENIIDESGMPKERFSAEFPKEGPSILRIQQVVRGDSAAYFCASSPGAAQETQYFGPGTRLLVL.

In its sample, this clone was seen many times. The gene calls are TRBV2 and TRBJ1-1; no definite D call. Trimming removed 5 bases from V and 3 bases from J, with 16 bases in between. Germline V gives CDR1 SNHLY, CDR2 FYNNEI. CDR3 length: 15 amino acids. The CDR3 region has the DNA TGTGCCAGCAGTTTTCTGCTCGGGAGGGACACTGAAGCTTTCTTT. It specifies CASSFLLGRDTEAFF.

CDR3 sequence: CASRPTSGGVSYNEQFF. CDR3 bases: TGCGCCAGCAGACCGACTAGCGGGGGTGTCTCCTACAATGAGCAGTTCTTC. This chain joins TRBV5-1 and TRBJ2-1, with TRBD2 matching over 12 bases. Germline assignment: CDR1 SGHRS and CDR2 YFSETQ. This CDR3 is 17 amino acids long. After removal of 5 bases from V and 0 bases from J, the junction contained 6 bases not matched to a gene. Full variable domain (outside the CDR3, taken from reference TRBV5-1 and TRBJ2-1): KAGVTQTPRYLIKTRGQQVTLSCSPISGHRSVSWYQQTPGQGLQFLFEYFSETQRNKGNFPGRFSGRQFSNSRSEMNVSTLELGDSALYLCASRPTSGGVSYNEQFFGPGTRLTVL.

The chain couples TRBV28 to TRBJ1-5; 9 nucleotides agree with TRBD1. The V and J ends lost 5 bases and 7 bases, in that order; junction bases with no gene match: 21. Looked up from germline, CDR1 is MDHEN and CDR2 is SYDVKM. This CDR3 contains 19 residues. The CDR3 region has the DNA TGTGCCAGCAGTGAGGTAAAAGTCCGGGACAGGGTTTTAAGGCAGCCCCAGCATTTT. It translates to CASSEVKVRDRVLRQPQHF.

The gene calls are TRBV5-1 and TRBJ2-7; 8 nucleotides match TRBD1. This CDR3 spans 15 amino acids. The V and J ends lost 4 bases and 3 bases, in that order; junction bases with no gene match: 9. Looked up from germline, CDR1 is SGHRS and CDR2 is YFSETQ. The CDR3 protein is CASSTGQGWDYEQYF. In DNA, the CDR3 is TGCGCCAGCAGCACAGGACAGGGATGGGACTACGAGCAGTACTTC.

The V gene is TRBV19, the J gene TRBJ2-6, with 9 bases lining up with TRBD2. Per germline, CDR1 LNHDA and CDR2 SQIVND (reference sequence). The V segment lost 5 bases and the J segment 0 bases; nucleotides outside the gene matches: 8. The length of the CDR3 is 18 residues. This CDR3 reads CASSARLAGLSGANVLTF. In DNA, the CDR3 is TGTGCCAGTAGTGCAAGGCTAGCGGGACTCTCTGGGGCCAACGTCCTGACTTTC.

The gene calls are TRBV29-1 and TRBJ2-5, with TRBD1 matching over 8 bases. With V trimmed by 4 bases and J by 4 bases, 5 bases remained unmatched. Germline lookup yields CDR1 SQVTM and CDR2 ANQGSEA. The CDR3 loop spans 13 amino acids. In DNA form, the CDR3 reads TGCAGCGTTGTCGGACAGGGTGGAGAGACCCAGTACTTC. It encodes CSVVGQGGETQYF.

The rearrangement links TRBV7-9 to TRBJ2-1; 9 nucleotides match TRBD2. Germline lookup yields CDR1 SEHNR and CDR2 FQNEAQ (reference sequence). The length of the CDR3 is 16 residues. The V gene end was trimmed by 5 bases and the J gene end by 5 bases; junction bases not matched to a gene: 10. DNA for the CDR3: TGTGCCAGCAGCCCAAGCACCCCTAGCGGGAACAATGAGCAGTTCTTC. Amino acid sequence: CASSPSTPSGNNEQFF.

This sequence joins TRBV28 and TRBJ2-7; 7 bases align to TRBD2. J was trimmed by 2 bases and V by 4 bases; bases with no gene match: 5. The V gene's germline CDR1 is MDHEN and CDR2 SYDVKM. This CDR3 contains 14 residues. The CDR3 DNA follows: TGTGCCAGCAGTTCCCTCGCGGGGGCCTACGAGCAGTACTTC. Amino acid sequence: CASSSLAGAYEQYF.

The CDR3: CASSLGLERDTQYF. The CDR3, as DNA: TGTGCCAGCAGCTTAGGTCTTGAGCGAGATACGCAGTATTTT. J is TRBJ2-3 and V is TRBV7-6; D uncertain. The germline gives CDR1 SGHVS, CDR2 FNYEAQ. This CDR3 region has 14 residues. Trimming took 1 base from V and 5 from J, leaving 10 bases between them.

The chain recombines TRBV2 with TRBJ2-3; D is perhaps TRBD2 (5 bases). The CDR3 is made up of 13 amino acids. Looked up from germline, CDR1 is SNHLY and CDR2 is FYNNEI. Between the trimmed V and J ends, which lost 6 bases and 5 bases, there was a span of 12 bases. The CDR3 spells CASRREWGDTQYF. The CDR3 bases are TGTGCCAGCAGGAGGGAGTGGGGAGATACGCAGTATTTT.

The J gene is TRBJ2-1, the V gene TRBV18, with TRBD2 matching over 8 bases. There are 16 residues in the CDR3. The V segment lost 1 base and the J segment 2 bases; nucleotides outside the gene matches: 4. Germline V gives CDR1 KGHSH, CDR2 LQKENI. The CDR3 DNA reads TGTGCCAGCTCACCACTGCTTAGCGGGACCTACAATGAGCAGTTCTTC. It translates to CASSPLLSGTYNEQFF. The entire variable domain, with the rest obtained from reference TRBV18 and TRBJ2-1, is as follows: NAGVMQNPRHLVRRRGQEARLRCSPMKGHSHVYWYRQLPEEGLKFMVYLQKENIIDESGMPKERFSAEFPKEGPSILRIQQVVRGDSAAYFCASSPLLSGTYNEQFFGPGTRLTVL.

The chain links TRBV15 to TRBJ1-5; tentative D call: TRBD1 (6 bases). The V end was cut by 8 bases, the J end by 0 bases, with 11 bases between. CDR1 LNHNV and CDR2 YYDKDF come from the germline V gene (reference sequence). The CDR3 spans 14 residues. CDR3 sequence (DNA): TGTGCCACCGAGGGGGGGAATAGCAATCAGCCCCAGCATTTT. As protein: CATEGGNSNQPQHF.

The J gene is TRBJ1-1, the V gene TRBV7-9; D call uncertain. Germline V gene sequence: CDR1 SEHNR, CDR2 FQNEAQ (reference sequence). V was clipped by 1 base and J by 6 bases, with 6 bases between them. CDR3 length equals 12 residues. Here the CDR3 DNA reads TGTGCCAGCAGCTTAGGGGAGCCTGAAGCTTTCTTT. It specifies CASSLGEPEAFF.

The chain carries TRBV6-1 and TRBJ1-5; D call uncertain. CDR3 length equals 19 residues. The V end lost 0 bases, the J end lost 5 bases, and 23 bases lay between the germline ends. Germline assignment: CDR1 MNHNS and CDR2 SASEGT. The CDR3 loop is CASSEALFAAGRAHQPQHF. The CDR3 DNA reads as TGTGCCAGCAGTGAAGCGCTTTTTGCGGCGGGGAGGGCCCATCAGCCCCAGCATTTT.

This chain uses TRBV6-6 with TRBJ2-3; TRBD2 matches at 12 bases. The junction had 6 bases not matched to a gene; V was cut back by 6 bases and J by 5 bases. The germline V gene has CDR1 MNHNY and CDR2 SVGAGI (reference sequence). This CDR3 spans 15 amino acids. The CDR3 sequence: CASRPRLAGVDTQYF. The CDR3 DNA follows: TGTGCCAGCAGACCTCGACTAGCGGGGGTAGATACGCAGTATTTT.

V and J are TRBV11-2 and TRBJ2-1, with 10 bases fitting TRBD2. The CDR3 consists of 15 residues. The germline V gene has CDR1 SGHAT and CDR2 FQNNGV. V was clipped by 4 bases and J by 9 bases; unmatched bases: 9. The CDR3 is CASSSGLARQGEQFF. Here the CDR3 DNA reads TGTGCCAGCAGCTCGGGACTAGCGAGGCAAGGTGAGCAGTTCTTC.

The chain is built from TRBV16 and TRBJ1-1; no reliable D call. Trimming took 0 bases from V and 4 from J, leaving 12 bases between them. The germline V gene has CDR1 KGHSY and CDR2 FQNENV. The CDR3 has 15 residues. Here the CDR3 reads CASSQSAARGTEAFF. CDR3 sequence (DNA): TGTGCCAGCAGCCAATCGGCAGCCCGGGGCACTGAAGCTTTCTTT. The variable domain in full, completed from reference TRBV16 and TRBJ1-1, reads GEEVAQTPKHLVRGEGQKAKLYCAPIKGHSYVFWYQQVLKNEFKFLISFQNENVFDETGMPKERFSAKCLPNSPCSLEIQATKLEDSAVYFCASSQSAARGTEAFFGQGTRLTVV.

V and J are TRBV30 and TRBJ2-7; the match to TRBD1 covers 8 bases. CDR1 is GTSNPN and CDR2 is SVGIG in the germline V gene (reference sequence). The CDR3 contains 14 residues. V was pared by 0 bases and J by 6 bases, with 7 bases of the junction left unmatched. The CDR3 coding sequence is TGTGCCTGGAGTGTAAGTCCAGGGGGCGGCGAGCAGTACTTC. This translates into CAWSVSPGGGEQYF. The whole variable domain, remainder taken from reference TRBV30 and TRBJ2-7, is SQTIHQWPATLVQPVGSPLSLECTVEGTSNPNLYWYRQAAGRGLQLLFYSVGIGQISSEVPQNLSASRPQDRQFILSSKKLLLSDSGFYLCAWSVSPGGGEQYFGPGTRLTVT.

Comments on this clone: Compared with germline, one end of the junction differs, possibly owing to a read error. The genes are TRBV15 and TRBJ1-1; a weak D match, TRBD1 (5 bases). The germline CDR1 and CDR2 sequences are LNHNV and YYDKDF (reference sequence). The CDR3 length is 17 residues. CDR3 nucleotide sequence: TGTGCCACCAGCAGAGAAAGGGTTGGAGGGGTGAACCCTGAAGCTTTCTTT. Its translation: CATSRERVGGVNPEAFF.